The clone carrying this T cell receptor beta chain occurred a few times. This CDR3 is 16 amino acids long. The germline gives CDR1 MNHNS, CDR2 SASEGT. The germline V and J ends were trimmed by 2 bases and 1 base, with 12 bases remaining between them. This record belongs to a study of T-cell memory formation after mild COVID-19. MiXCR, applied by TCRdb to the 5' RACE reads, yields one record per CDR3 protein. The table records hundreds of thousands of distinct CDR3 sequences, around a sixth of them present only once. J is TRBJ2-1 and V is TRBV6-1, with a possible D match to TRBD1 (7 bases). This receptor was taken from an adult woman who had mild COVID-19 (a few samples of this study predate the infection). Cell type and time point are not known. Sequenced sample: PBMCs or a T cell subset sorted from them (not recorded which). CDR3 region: CASSERRDSSYNEQFF. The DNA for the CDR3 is TGTGCCAGCAGTGAAAGGCGGGACAGTTCCTACAATGAGCAGTTCTTC.